A single sample is the source of the 18 T cell receptor beta chains below, sequenced in a study of T cells after yellow fever vaccination. MiXCR, run by TCRdb on the 5' RACE reads, gives a single entry per CDR3 protein. The table records 360,000 or so distinct CDR3 sequences, 11% of them present only once. Sequenced material: PBMCs, taken on the day of the first yellow fever vaccination. The source of these receptors is a man aged 18 to 35 who received the YFV17D yellow fever vaccine.

This clonotype was seen many times. V is TRBV5-1 and J is TRBJ2-1, with TRBD1 identical over 8 bases. Trimming removed 3 bases from V and 8 bases from J; junction bases left unmatched: 7. Per the germline V gene, CDR1 is SGHRS and CDR2 is YFSETQ. This CDR3 region has 14 residues. In DNA form, the CDR3 reads TGCGCCAGCAGCTCGCAGGGGGCGCGGTATGAGCAGTTCTTC. The encoded protein is CASSSQGARYEQFF.

This clonotype was seen ten or more times. The genes are TRBV5-1 and TRBJ2-5; 8 nucleotides line up with TRBD1. CDR3 size: 18 residues. V was pared by 4 bases and J by 4 bases, with 18 bases of the junction left unmatched. Germline loops: CDR1 SGHRS, CDR2 YFSETQ. The CDR3 sequence: CASSPGQGTQGRGETQYF. As DNA, the CDR3 is TGCGCCAGCAGCCCCGGACAGGGAACACAAGGGCGTGGAGAGACCCAGTACTTC.

This clonotype has only a few counts. V and J are TRBV24-1 and TRBJ2-1; 11 bases are shared with TRBD1. The CDR3 is made up of 17 amino acids. Trimming took 3 bases from V and 1 from J; bases not matched to a gene: 4. Per the germline V gene, CDR1 is KGHDR and CDR2 is SFDVKD. In DNA form, the CDR3 reads TGTGCCACCAGTGATAATGGACAGGGGGCTTCCTACAATGAGCAGTTCTTC. It translates to CATSDNGQGASYNEQFF.

The chain joins TRBV3-1 to TRBJ2-7; tentatively, D is TRBD1 or TRBD2 (5 bases each). This CDR3 is built from 17 residues. Germline CDR1 reads LGHDT; CDR2 reads YNNKEL (reference sequence). The V gene lost 0 bases and the J gene lost 3 bases, with 18 bases spanning the gap. The CDR3 sequence is CASSQDLPGMGDYEQYF. CDR3 in DNA: TGTGCCAGCAGCCAAGATTTGCCAGGGATGGGGGACTACGAGCAGTACTTC.

The V call is TRBV7-2, the J call TRBJ2-5; D not resolved. V shed 4 bases and J shed 2 bases, with 11 bases lying between them. Germline assignment: CDR1 SGHTA and CDR2 FQGNSA. The CDR3 covers 14 residues. The DNA of the CDR3 is TGTGCCAGCAGCTCCCGACGATCTCAAGAGACCCAGTACTTC. It codes for CASSSRRSQETQYF.

There are many counts of this clonotype. The V call is TRBV11-2, the J call TRBJ2-3; 11 bases are shared with TRBD1. CDR1 is SGHAT, CDR2 FQNNGV, per germline. The CDR3 has 17 residues. The V and J ends lost 1 base and 2 bases, in that order; junction bases with no gene match: 5. The chain's CDR3 is CASSLGGGQGATDTQYF. The CDR3 coding sequence is TGTGCCAGCAGCTTAGGGGGTGGACAGGGGGCCACAGATACGCAGTATTTT.

This clonotype was observed a few times. This sequence joins TRBV2 and TRBJ1-2, with D perhaps TRBD1 (5 bases). Trimming left V 6 bases short and J 7 bases short, with 15 bases between. From germline, CDR1 is SNHLY and CDR2 FYNNEI. There are 13 residues in the CDR3. CDR3 in amino acids: CASSPLSGGGYTF. The DNA for the CDR3 is TGTGCCAGCAGCCCCCTAAGTGGGGGTGGCTACACCTTC.

This clonotype occurred many times. The CDR3 nucleotides read TGTGCCAGCAGCCCCCGGCGGGGGCAGCCCCAGCATTTT. Translated, it gives CASSPRRGQPQHF. This chain uses TRBV7-9 with TRBJ1-5, with TRBD1 as a possible D gene (5 bases). Germline lookup yields CDR1 SEHNR and CDR2 FQNEAQ (reference sequence). This CDR3 region has 13 residues. Trimming stripped 5 bases from V and 7 bases from J, with 12 bases between.

The V gene is TRBV6-4, the J gene TRBJ1-3, with no clear D. CDR1 MRHNA and CDR2 SNTAGT come from the germline V gene. The V end lost 8 bases, the J end lost 0 bases, and 17 bases lay between the germline ends. This CDR3 has 16 amino acids. CDR3 region: CASGKGARRSGNTIYF. The CDR3 coding sequence is TGTGCCAGCGGGAAGGGAGCCCGGCGCTCTGGAAACACCATATATTTT.

The chain recombines TRBV20-1 with TRBJ2-7; 7 nucleotides align to TRBD1. V lost 4 bases to trimming and J lost 0 bases; unmatched junction nucleotides: 12. The CDR3 sequence is 16 residues long. Germline V lookup: CDR1 DFQATT, CDR2 SNEGSKA (reference sequence). The CDR3: CSAKPLDRSSSYEQYF. CDR3 bases: TGCAGTGCTAAGCCCTTGGACAGGAGCAGCTCCTACGAGCAGTACTTC.

This chain links TRBV4-2 with TRBJ2-2; the match to TRBD1 covers 10 bases. Germline V gene data show CDR1 as LGHNA and CDR2 as YNFKEQ. The CDR3 consists of 16 residues. Trimming cost V 0 bases and J 6 bases; bases outside gene matches: 4. Here the CDR3 reads CASSQDGTGDAGELFF. CDR3 nucleotides: TGTGCCAGCAGCCAAGATGGGACAGGGGACGCCGGGGAGCTGTTTTTT.

The chain carries TRBV11-2 and TRBJ2-5, with D unclear. The CDR3 is 13 residues long. Deletions cut 5 bases from V and 5 bases from J, with 12 bases between. CDR1 is SGHAT and CDR2 is FQNNGV in the germline V gene. DNA of the CDR3: TGTGCCAGCAGCCGTGAAACGGACGAGACCCAGTACTTC. Its protein is CASSRETDETQYF.

As for this clonotype: The junction and the germline gene differ at one end; a read error may be behind it. CDR3 in amino acids: CASSRGLGQPKHF. The CDR3 nucleotides are TGTGCCAGCAGCCGGGGGCTTGGGCAGCCCAAGCATTTT. The chain uses TRBV5-5 and TRBJ1-5; tentative D call: TRBD1 (6 bases). The CDR3 extends over 13 amino acids. Germline CDR1 SGHKS, CDR2 YYEKEE (reference sequence).

This clonotype showed up just a few times. The J gene is TRBJ2-1, the V gene TRBV4-1, with D perhaps matching TRBD1 (5 bases). V gave up 4 bases and J gave up 1 base, with 11 bases separating them. Per the germline V gene, CDR1 is MGHRA and CDR2 is YSYEKL. CDR3 size: 15 residues. CDR3 nucleotide sequence: TGCGCCAGCAGCCCCTCAGGGAAGTCCTACAATGAGCAGTTCTTC. Translation gives CASSPSGKSYNEQFF.

The rearrangement links TRBV15 to TRBJ2-1; D call uncertain. Germline CDR1 and CDR2: LNHNV and YYDKDF (reference sequence). Trimming shortened V by 0 bases and J by 1 base, and 10 bases separated the two germline ends. The length of the CDR3 is 16 residues. The CDR3 loop is CATSRDYISSYNEQFF. The CDR3 nucleotides read TGTGCCACCAGCAGAGATTACATAAGTTCCTACAATGAGCAGTTCTTC.

This clonotype was observed at least ten times. The V call is TRBV15, the J call TRBJ1-5; D not certain. V lost 2 bases to trimming and J lost 4 bases, with 9 bases between them. The CDR3 loop spans 14 amino acids. Germline V CDR1 and CDR2: LNHNV, YYDKDF (reference sequence). The CDR3 nucleotides read TGTGCCACCAGCAGACCCCCGGGGAATCAGCCCCAGCATTTT. Protein product: CATSRPPGNQPQHF.

V gene TRBV19 combines with J gene TRBJ1-6; D may be TRBD1 (6 bases). Germline values: CDR1 LNHDA, CDR2 SQIVND (reference sequence). Between the trimmed V and J ends, which lost 5 bases and 5 bases, there was a span of 13 bases. CDR3 length equals 15 residues. CDR3 sequence (DNA): TGTGCCAGTAGTTCCCAGGGGCGGAATAATTCACCCCTCCACTTT. Translation gives CASSSQGRNNSPLHF.

The chain has TRBV12-3 or TRBV12-4 and TRBJ1-1; D unresolved. The CDR3 covers 14 residues. Trimming left V 6 bases short and J 0 bases short, with 11 bases between. The CDR3 bases are TGTGCCAGCAGCTCAACAGCGATGAACACTGAAGCTTTCTTT. Translation: CASSSTAMNTEAFF.